Following are 29 T cell receptor beta chains from one sample sequenced in a study of healthy donors' naive CD4 and CD8 T cells. TCR libraries were built from about 500 ng of total RNA by linear amplification. TCRdb independently ran MiXCR on the reads; one entry per CDR3 protein. The sample holds approximately 180,000 distinct CDR3 sequences, nearly 75% seen once. The sequencing input was naive CD4+ and CD8+ T cells sorted from blood, pooled from several donors. The receptor source for this set is a pool of human donors in good health; the sample pools cells from several healthy donors.

The chain links TRBV19 to TRBJ1-3; a weak D match, TRBD1 (6 bases). Germline CDR1 LNHDA, CDR2 SQIVND (reference sequence). The germline V and J ends were trimmed by 6 bases and 0 bases, with 12 bases remaining between them. This CDR3 is built from 15 residues. The DNA for the CDR3 is TGTGCCAGTAGCCGACAGGTCTACTCTGGAAACACCATATATTTT. Amino acid sequence: CASSRQVYSGNTIYF.

CDR3 sequence (DNA): TGCAGCGACGCGGCTAGCGGGACGGAGCAGTTCTTC. It translates to CSDAASGTEQFF. This chain uses TRBV29-1 with TRBJ2-1, with TRBD2 matching over 9 bases. Germline loops: CDR1 SQVTM, CDR2 ANQGSEA. The CDR3 spans 12 residues. Trimming took 7 bases from V and 10 from J; bases not matched to a gene: 8.

This CDR3 is CASSSGGRDYGYTF. The CDR3 nucleotides read TGTGCCAGCAGCTCTGGCGGGCGGGACTATGGCTACACCTTC. The gene calls are TRBV5-5 and TRBJ1-2; D is unclear. V was trimmed by 3 bases and J by 3 bases, leaving 12 bases between them. The CDR3 has 14 amino acids. The germline V gene has CDR1 SGHKS and CDR2 YYEKEE (reference sequence).

The CDR3 nucleotides read TGTGCCAGCAGTGTAGGGCCGCCACGGGAGCAGTTCTTC. Amino acids: CASSVGPPREQFF. This chain links TRBV6-5 with TRBJ2-1; no firm D call. V dropped 5 bases and J dropped 10 bases, with 15 bases sitting between them. The germline V gene encodes CDR1 MNHEY and CDR2 SVGAGI. CDR3 length equals 13 residues.

This chain uses TRBV10-3 with TRBJ2-5; D is perhaps TRBD1 (5 bases). This CDR3 region has 11 residues. From germline, CDR1 is ENHRY and CDR2 SYGVKD. V lost 10 bases and J 9 bases, leaving 15 bases between the germline ends. In DNA form, the CDR3 reads TGTGCCACAAGGGCTATAGGGGCCCAGTACTTC. This encodes CATRAIGAQYF.

V usage is TRBV20-1 and J usage is TRBJ1-2; 7 bases match TRBD1. The CDR3 runs to 14 residues. J was trimmed by 3 bases and V by 5 bases; bases with no gene match: 9. The germline gives CDR1 DFQATT, CDR2 SNEGSKA (reference sequence). The CDR3 sequence: CSARVTGVDYGYTF. For the CDR3, the DNA is TGCAGTGCTCGAGTTACAGGGGTGGACTATGGCTACACCTTC.

The chain couples TRBV12-3 or TRBV12-4 to TRBJ2-3, with a possible D match to TRBD2 (6 bases). The V end lost 4 bases, the J end lost 4 bases, and 27 bases lay between the germline ends. The CDR3 contains 19 residues. CDR3 protein: CASSYMLSFGSPHPDTQYF. CDR3 coding DNA: TGTGCCAGCAGTTACATGTTGTCGTTCGGGAGCCCCCACCCAGATACGCAGTATTTT.

The rearrangement joins TRBV29-1 to TRBJ2-1; TRBD2 agrees at 9 bases. CDR3 length: 15 amino acids. CDR1 is SQVTM and CDR2 is ANQGSEA in the germline V gene. J was trimmed by 8 bases and V by 6 bases; bases with no gene match: 14. CDR3 bases: TGCAGCGTACAATCTCTAGCGGGGCAAGGGTATGAGCAGTTCTTC. As protein: CSVQSLAGQGYEQFF.

The J gene is TRBJ2-7, the V gene TRBV29-1; D may correspond to TRBD1 or TRBD2 (5 bases each). This CDR3 comprises 13 residues. Per the germline V gene, CDR1 is SQVTM and CDR2 is ANQGSEA. V lost 6 bases and J lost 2, with 14 bases in between. The CDR3 nucleotides read TGCAGCGTCCTACTAGGGGTGGCCTACGAGCAGTACTTC. This sequence encodes CSVLLGVAYEQYF.

The rearrangement uses TRBV29-1 and TRBJ2-1, with a possible D match to TRBD1 (7 bases). The CDR3 has 14 residues. In germline, CDR1 is SQVTM, CDR2 ANQGSEA. V was shortened by 4 bases and J by 7 bases, with 17 bases between the two germline ends. This CDR3 reads CSVVGQGGGNEQFF. The CDR3, as DNA: TGCAGCGTTGTTGGCCAGGGGGGTGGAAATGAGCAGTTCTTC.

This clonotype turned up a few times. This sequence joins TRBV29-1 and TRBJ2-7; D is unclear. CDR3 length: 11 amino acids. V was shortened by 5 bases and J by 2 bases, with 7 bases between the two germline ends. Germline V gives CDR1 SQVTM, CDR2 ANQGSEA. The CDR3 nucleotides read TGCAGCGTTCAGGTAGCCTACGAGCAGTACTTC. Its protein product is CSVQVAYEQYF.

The genes are TRBV29-1 and TRBJ1-2, with TRBD1 matching over 12 bases. V was pared by 5 bases and J by 7 bases, with 5 bases of the junction left unmatched. This CDR3 has 13 residues. Germline CDR1 reads SQVTM; CDR2 reads ANQGSEA. Here the CDR3 reads CSVPGQGARGYTF. The CDR3 DNA reads TGCAGCGTTCCGGGACAGGGGGCGCGTGGCTACACCTTC.

This chain joins TRBV6-5 and TRBJ2-3; a possible D gene is TRBD2 (5 bases). Germline V gives CDR1 MNHEY, CDR2 SVGAGI. V lost 2 bases, J lost 2 bases, and 17 bases lay in between. This CDR3 contains 17 residues. The CDR3 nucleotides are TGTGCCAGCAGTTACCAGTCCGCGTCGGGAATCACAGATACGCAGTATTTT. Translated: CASSYQSASGITDTQYF.

The chain is built from TRBV12-3 or TRBV12-4 and TRBJ1-5, with 11 bases fitting TRBD1. Trimming cost V 7 bases and J 6 bases; bases outside gene matches: 8. The CDR3 is made up of 15 amino acids. CDR3 sequence (DNA): TGTGCCAGCACCCCGGGACAGGGGGATCCTCAGCCCCAGCATTTT. This encodes CASTPGQGDPQPQHF.

J is TRBJ2-1 and V is TRBV6-5, with D uncertain. The CDR3 contains 16 residues. CDR1 is MNHEY, CDR2 SVGAGI, per germline. V was trimmed by 6 bases and J by 2 bases, leaving 17 bases between them. CDR3 sequence: CASSLGEALTYNEQFF. The CDR3 DNA reads as TGTGCCAGCAGCCTCGGCGAGGCGTTGACCTACAATGAGCAGTTCTTC.

V usage is TRBV6-1 and J usage is TRBJ2-7; D is ambiguous. This CDR3 is 11 amino acids long. Trimming pared 7 bases from V and 6 bases from J, leaving 10 bases between. CDR1 and CDR2 (germline): MNHNS, SASEGT. CDR3 bases: TGTGCCAGCATCGTCGGCGGCGAGCAGTACTTC. Protein sequence: CASIVGGEQYF.

This clonotype was seen a few times. The CDR3 nucleotides read TGCAGCGTAAGGCCCGGCGCCTACAATGAGCAGTTCTTC. This translates into CSVRPGAYNEQFF. The chain is built from TRBV29-1 and TRBJ2-1; D remains unclear. Per germline, CDR1 SQVTM and CDR2 ANQGSEA. CDR3 length: 13 residues. The ends were cut back, 6 bases at V and 2 bases at J, with 11 bases in the middle.

V is TRBV28 and J is TRBJ2-5, with D perhaps TRBD2 (6 bases). Deletions cut 6 bases from V and 0 bases from J, with 11 bases between. Germline-derived CDR1 and CDR2 are MDHEN and SYDVKM. The CDR3 is 14 residues long. The CDR3 region has the DNA TGTGCCAGCAGCTCCCTAGCGAACCAAGAGACCCAGTACTTC. The encoded protein is CASSSLANQETQYF.

The CDR3 is CSVEGRANTEAFF. The CDR3 coding sequence is TGCAGCGTTGAGGGCAGGGCGAACACTGAAGCTTTCTTT. This chain uses TRBV29-1 with TRBJ1-1; D is perhaps TRBD1 (5 bases). This CDR3 spans 13 amino acids. Germline CDR1 reads SQVTM; CDR2 reads ANQGSEA. The germline V and J ends were trimmed by 3 bases and 1 base, with 9 bases remaining between them. Complete variable domain (other parts from reference TRBV29-1 and TRBJ1-1): SAVISQKPSRDICQRGTSLTIQCQVDSQVTMMFWYRQQPGQSLTLIATANQGSEATYESGFVIDKFPISRPNLTFSTLTVSNMSPEDSSIYLCSVEGRANTEAFFGQGTRLTVV.

V gene TRBV12-5 combines with J gene TRBJ1-1; a weak D match, TRBD1 (6 bases). The ends were cut back, 5 bases at V and 3 bases at J, with 19 bases in the middle. Germline assignment: CDR1 LGHNT and CDR2 FRNRAP. The CDR3 runs to 16 residues. The CDR3 loop is CASGPGQLYLDTEAFF. DNA of the CDR3: TGTGCTAGTGGTCCAGGACAGTTGTACCTCGACACTGAAGCTTTCTTT.

The genes are TRBV6-5 and TRBJ2-7; 9 positions match TRBD1. Unmatched junction bases numbered 4, after V lost 0 bases and J lost 4 bases. The germline CDR1 and CDR2 sequences are MNHEY and SVGAGI. The CDR3 has 15 amino acids. CDR3 nucleotide sequence: TGTGCCAGCAGTTACTCCCGAGACAGGGGGTACGAGCAGTACTTC. Its translation: CASSYSRDRGYEQYF.

In its sample, this clonotype was seen a few times. The chain joins TRBV28 to TRBJ1-1; D gene ambiguous. The germline V gene encodes CDR1 MDHEN and CDR2 SYDVKM. This CDR3 contains 13 residues. Between the trimmed V and J ends, which lost 1 base and 1 base, there was a span of 4 bases. CDR3 region: CASSLSPNTEAFF. DNA of the CDR3: TGTGCCAGCAGTTTATCTCCGAACACTGAAGCTTTCTTT.

The chain uses TRBV6-1 and TRBJ2-3, with 7 bases identical to TRBD1. J was trimmed by 0 bases and V by 4 bases; bases with no gene match: 4. The germline V gene has CDR1 MNHNS and CDR2 SASEGT. The CDR3 has 15 amino acids. CDR3 sequence (DNA): TGTGCCAGCAGTGGGTGGGACAGCAGCACAGATACGCAGTATTTT. It is translated as CASSGWDSSTDTQYF.

This sequence joins TRBV7-8 and TRBJ2-1; TRBD2 matches at 10 bases. The CDR3 covers 13 residues. Germline CDR1 SGHVS, CDR2 FQNEAQ. V shed 7 bases and J 7 bases; nucleotides not matched to a gene: 4. In nucleotides, the CDR3 is TGTGCCAGCAACCTAGCGGGAGCAAATGAGCAGTTCTTC. Protein sequence: CASNLAGANEQFF. The variable domain in full, completed from reference TRBV7-8 and TRBJ2-1, reads GAGVSQSPRYKVAKRGQDVALRCDPISGHVSLFWYQQALGQGPEFLTYFQNEAQLDKSGLPSDRFFAERPEGSVSTLKIQRTQQEDSAVYLCASNLAGANEQFFGPGTRLTVL.

The CDR3 bases are TGTGCCAGCAGCTTGACGACAGGACAGAACACTGAAGCTTTCTTT. Its protein product is CASSLTTGQNTEAFF. This chain connects TRBV5-6 to TRBJ1-1; TRBD1 might be the D (6 bases). V lost 1 base, J lost 1 base, and 11 bases lay in between. Germline CDR1 and CDR2: SGHDT and YYEEEE. This CDR3 has 15 amino acids.

The rearrangement uses TRBV19 and TRBJ1-4; a possible D gene is TRBD1 (5 bases). This CDR3 region has 16 residues. V was trimmed by 8 bases and J by 0 bases, leaving 16 bases between them. The germline V gene encodes CDR1 LNHDA and CDR2 SQIVND (reference sequence). For the CDR3, the DNA is TGTGCCAGTTCGCGGGGCAGCTTAACAACTAATGAAAAACTGTTTTTT. Amino acids: CASSRGSLTTNEKLFF.

V is TRBV5-5 and J is TRBJ1-5; D call uncertain. V lost 0 bases, J lost 7 bases, and 14 bases lay in between. The CDR3 runs 15 residues. Germline V lookup: CDR1 SGHKS, CDR2 YYEKEE (reference sequence). The CDR3 spells CASSLEPPSGQPQHF. Here the CDR3 DNA reads TGTGCCAGCAGCTTGGAACCCCCCTCGGGACAGCCCCAGCATTTT.

This clonotype was found a few times. The chain carries TRBV27 and TRBJ1-2; D is undetermined. This CDR3 has 14 residues. V was pared by 3 bases and J by 3 bases, with 11 bases between. Germline V gives CDR1 MNHEY, CDR2 SMNVEV (reference sequence). The DNA for the CDR3 is TGTGCCAGCAGTTTCCTGGCAGGCTACTATGGCTACACCTTC. Its protein is CASSFLAGYYGYTF.

The chain has TRBV6-5 and TRBJ2-2; 11 nucleotides align to TRBD1. Germline V CDR1 and CDR2: MNHEY, SVGAGI. V was pared by 5 bases and J by 8 bases, with 4 bases of the junction left unmatched. This CDR3 contains 14 residues. The CDR3 here is CASSRGQGDGELFF. CDR3 in DNA: TGTGCCAGCAGTAGGGGACAGGGGGATGGGGAGCTGTTTTTT.